These 18 T cell receptor beta chains originate from one sample sequenced in a study of shared clonotypes between healthy human individuals. Clones were read by immunoSEQ multiplex PCR, and TCRdb kept only the in-frame ones, dropping some. The sample has about 490,000 clones, about 85% seen once; the top ten hold 9.5% to 15%. Sequenced material: PBMCs. The receptors here all came from a woman between 40 and 55 years old in good health. Some clones in this sample may be carry-over from other donors' samples.

Notes on this clone: A much larger clone is a single base away; this may be a read error. The chain combines TRBV7-4 with TRBJ2-3; TRBD2 might be the D (6 bases). The CDR3 runs 19 residues. V lost 0 bases and J lost 3, with 22 bases in between. Looked up from germline, CDR1 is SGHVT and CDR2 is SQSDAQ. CDR3 loop: CASSLAGGGMSYSTDTQYF. For the CDR3, the DNA is TGTGCCAGCAGCTTAGCGGGAGGCGGGATGAGTTATTCTACAGATACGCAGTATTTT.

The rearrangement uses TRBV18 and TRBJ2-3; D is uncertain. The CDR3 totals 15 residues. Germline-derived CDR1 and CDR2 are KGHSH and LQKENI. V was shortened by 3 bases and J by 0 bases, with 10 bases between the two germline ends. This chain's CDR3 is CASSPRPTSTDTQYF. The CDR3 region has the DNA TGTGCCAGCTCACCCCGACCGACGAGCACAGATACGCAGTATTTT. The entire variable domain, with the rest obtained from reference TRBV18 and TRBJ2-3, is as follows: NAGVMQNPRHLVRRRGQEARLRCSPMKGHSHVYWYRQLPEEGLKFMVYLQKENIIDESGMPKERFSAEFPKEGPSILRIQQVVRGDSAAYFCASSPRPTSTDTQYFGPGTRLTVL.

V gene TRBV5-1 combines with J gene TRBJ1-2; D unresolved. Germline CDR1 SGHRS, CDR2 YFSETQ. V lost 4 bases, J lost 2 bases, and 12 bases lay in between. The CDR3 has 14 residues. The CDR3 is CASSLDGSNYGYTF. DNA of the CDR3: TGCGCCAGCAGCCTCGACGGCTCAAACTATGGCTACACCTTC. The whole variable domain, filled in from reference TRBV5-1 and TRBJ1-2, reads KAGVTQTPRYLIKTRGQQVTLSCSPISGHRSVSWYQQTPGQGLQFLFEYFSETQRNKGNFPGRFSGRQFSNSRSEMNVSTLELGDSALYLCASSLDGSNYGYTFGSGTRLTVV.

This chain uses TRBV15 with TRBJ2-7; possibly TRBD1 or TRBD2 for D (5 bases each). Germline-derived CDR1 and CDR2 are LNHNV and YYDKDF (reference sequence). V dropped 0 bases and J dropped 0 bases, with 9 bases sitting between them. The CDR3 extends over 15 amino acids. The CDR3: CATSRDEGFSYEQYF. CDR3 DNA: TGTGCCACCAGCAGAGATGAGGGGTTCTCCTACGAGCAGTACTTC.

Here the CDR3 DNA reads TGTGCCAGCAGCCAGGGGGGACTAGCGGACTACGAGCAGTACTTC. Its translation: CASSQGGLADYEQYF. The chain employs TRBV9 and TRBJ2-7, with 11 bases that match TRBD2. CDR3 size: 15 residues. Germline V gene sequence: CDR1 SGDLS, CDR2 YYNGEE. V gave up 4 bases and J gave up 3 bases; unmatched junction bases: 6.

The rearrangement links TRBV5-1 to TRBJ2-1, with D perhaps matching TRBD2 (5 bases). This CDR3 is 14 amino acids long. V dropped 4 bases and J dropped 2 bases, with 10 bases sitting between them. CDR1 and CDR2 (germline): SGHRS, YFSETQ. DNA for the CDR3: TGCGCCAGCAGCCGAGCGGATACCTACAATGAGCAGTTCTTC. Translating gives CASSRADTYNEQFF.

This clone appeared a few times. A far larger clone differs by one base, so this is likely a read error. The rearrangement joins TRBV5-1 to TRBJ2-4, with TRBD2 identical over 9 bases. Germline V CDR1 and CDR2: SGHRS, YFSETQ. CDR3 size: 14 residues. In DNA form, the CDR3 reads TGCGCCGGCAGAGAGGCGGGAGGGCCCAACATTCAGTACTTC. Its protein is CAGREAGGPNIQYF.

The rearrangement joins TRBV4-2 to TRBJ2-3; 12 bases match TRBD2. Germline V gives CDR1 LGHNA, CDR2 YNFKEQ. J was trimmed by 0 bases and V by 4 bases; bases with no gene match: 8. The CDR3 extends over 18 amino acids. CDR3 nucleotide sequence: TGTGCCAGCAGCCTCGTGCTAGCGGGAGGGCCCAGCACAGATACGCAGTATTTT. Translated: CASSLVLAGGPSTDTQYF.

This chain links TRBV7-2 with TRBJ1-5; D unclear. The CDR3 length is 15 residues. The germline CDR1 and CDR2 sequences are SGHTA and FQGNSA. V lost 1 base and J 11 bases, leaving 18 bases between the germline ends. The CDR3 DNA is TGTGCCAGCAGCTTAGTTGCGGATGGGCAAAGGGCCCAGCATTTT. The encoded protein is CASSLVADGQRAQHF.

This chain joins TRBV27 and TRBJ2-1; 10 bases are a match to TRBD2. The V gene end was trimmed by 0 bases and the J gene end by 12 bases; junction bases not matched to a gene: 14. This CDR3 has 17 residues. Germline V gene lookup returns CDR1 MNHEY and CDR2 SMNVEV (reference sequence). The CDR3 loop is CASSLSRPGTSVEGQFF. In DNA form, the CDR3 reads TGTGCCAGCAGTTTATCTAGACCTGGGACTAGCGTTGAAGGGCAGTTCTTC.

This clone was picked up a small number of times. This chain joins TRBV19 and TRBJ2-7, with no clear D. The CDR3 extends over 13 amino acids. V lost 7 bases to trimming and J lost 6 bases, with 16 bases between them. Germline lookup yields CDR1 LNHDA and CDR2 SQIVND (reference sequence). CDR3 sequence reads: CASTPRLPCEQYF. The DNA for the CDR3 is TGTGCCAGTACCCCAAGGCTCCCCTGCGAGCAGTACTTC.

The genes are TRBV2 and TRBJ2-1; D is undetermined. Trimming pared 1 base from V and 6 bases from J, leaving 10 bases between. The CDR3 spans 14 residues. Germline CDR1 is SNHLY and CDR2 is FYNNEI. The CDR3 nucleotides are TGTGCCAGCAGTGAAGGTCAGGTTATCAATGAGCAGTTCTTC. This encodes CASSEGQVINEQFF.

This clone was found many times. The chain uses TRBV5-1 and TRBJ1-1; 9 bases line up with TRBD1. The V segment lost 5 bases and the J segment 1 base; nucleotides outside the gene matches: 9. Germline V gene lookup returns CDR1 SGHRS and CDR2 YFSETQ. This CDR3 is built from 16 residues. CDR3 bases: TGCGCCAGCAGACCGGACAGGGGCCCTTCGAACACTGAAGCTTTCTTT. This sequence encodes CASRPDRGPSNTEAFF.

With regard to this clone: A far larger clone lies a single base away; this is likely a read error. V is TRBV28 and J is TRBJ1-5; unclear D gene. This CDR3 region has 17 residues. CDR1 and CDR2 (germline): MDHEN, SYDVKM. CDR3 DNA sequence: TGTGCCAGCAGTTTTGTCTCTGATCTAGGCCGCAATCAGCCCCGGCATTTT. Protein product: CASSFVSDLGRNQPRHF.

V usage is TRBV7-9 and J usage is TRBJ2-7; D gene uncertain. The germline CDR1 and CDR2 sequences are SEHNR and FQNEAQ (reference sequence). Trimming removed 4 bases at V and 2 bases at J, with 6 bases between. This CDR3 spans 12 amino acids. Here the CDR3 reads CASSSDAYEQYF. CDR3 in DNA: TGTGCCAGCAGCTCGGATGCCTACGAGCAGTACTTC.

The CDR3 region is CASSQDRGDSGTQYF. The CDR3 DNA reads as TGTGCCAGCAGCCAAGATCGGGGGGATTCAGGGACCCAGTACTTC. The chain couples TRBV4-2 to TRBJ2-5; TRBD2 aligns across 7 bases. V dropped 0 bases and J dropped 7; count of bases not matched to a gene: 8. The CDR3 length is 15 residues. Germline-derived CDR1 and CDR2 are LGHNA and YNFKEQ.

This clone was seen ten or more times. The sample carries other DNA sequences with the same CDR3. V is TRBV7-2 and J is TRBJ2-1; no definite D call. The CDR3 consists of 12 residues. CDR1 is SGHTA and CDR2 is FQGNSA in the germline V gene. The V and J ends lost 4 bases and 10 bases respectively, with 11 bases between them. The CDR3 DNA sequence: TGTGCCAGCAGCTCCTTAACTTGGGAGCAGTTCTTC. This encodes CASSSLTWEQFF.

The chain employs TRBV6-6 and TRBJ2-7; D is ambiguous. Trimming left V 6 bases short and J 6 bases short, with 9 bases between. This CDR3 has 11 residues. From germline, CDR1 is MNHNY and CDR2 SVGAGI (reference sequence). The CDR3 reads CASSPGLEQYF. The CDR3 DNA reads as TGTGCCAGCAGCCCCGGGCTCGAGCAGTACTTC.